The T cell receptor (beta chain) described here comes from a study of T cells after yellow fever vaccination. CDR3 length: 13 residues. Trimming removed 3 bases at V and 7 bases at J, with 13 bases between. The germline CDR1 and CDR2 sequences are SGHDN and FVKESK. General study points: Abundant clonotypes (contaminants from the bulk population) could be present in FACS-sorted repertoires. The secondary response was weaker but peaked faster, day 5 versus 15.

With regard to this clonotype: Antigen unknown.

One entry per CDR3 protein, called by TCRdb with MiXCR from the 5' RACE reads. Among some 560,000 distinct CDR3 sequences, less than 20% were seen once, and the ten largest hold roughly 13%. The sample was PBMCs, taken 15 days after the yellow fever booster vaccination. The TCR was taken from a man aged 30 to 39 who received the YFV17D yellow fever vaccine. This chain joins TRBV14 and TRBJ2-7; D is perhaps TRBD1 (6 bases). The CDR3 DNA sequence: TGTGCCAGCAGCCAGGCAGGGGCAGGGGAGCAGTACTTC. Amino acids: CASSQAGAGEQYF.